The 20 T cell receptor beta chains below come from one sample, sequenced in a study of prognosis after radiotherapy for stage I lung cancer. By two-round multiplex PCR, the TCR beta CDR3 was amplified from genomic DNA. First-round PCR, the initial amplification, used primers specific to each TRBV and TRBJ gene. TCRdb independently ran MiXCR on the multiplex PCR reads; one entry per CDR3 protein. The data show 22,000 or so distinct CDR3 sequences, more than 40% seen once. The sequencing used PBMCs, collected before or after stereotactic body radiation therapy (not recorded which). These receptors were obtained from a donor at least 50 years old with non-small cell lung cancer.

This clonotype showed up many times. CDR3 amino acids: CASSVTQGSNEKLFF. The CDR3 DNA follows: TGTGCCAGCAGCGTAACACAGGGATCTAATGAAAAACTGTTTTTT. This sequence joins TRBV9 and TRBJ1-4, with D perhaps TRBD1 (6 bases). This CDR3 spans 15 amino acids. Trimming took off 1 base at V and 3 bases at J, with 10 bases between the two ends. Germline V gene lookup returns CDR1 SGDLS and CDR2 YYNGEE.

V gene TRBV18 combines with J gene TRBJ2-1; D unresolved. Trimming took off 3 bases at V and 0 bases at J, with 9 bases between the two ends. CDR3 length: 15 residues. Germline CDR1 is KGHSH and CDR2 is LQKENI. The chain's CDR3 is CASSPRTDSYNEQFF. The CDR3 nucleotides read TGTGCCAGCTCACCTCGGACGGACTCCTACAATGAGCAGTTCTTC.

This clonotype was counted many times. The V call is TRBV6-1, the J call TRBJ2-5, with D hard to call. Trimming removed 6 bases from V and 2 bases from J, with 13 bases in between. The CDR3 runs 14 residues. Germline CDR1 reads MNHNS; CDR2 reads SASEGT. The CDR3 loop is CASSRFNTQETQYF. Written as DNA, the CDR3 is TGTGCCAGCAGCCGTTTTAATACGCAAGAGACCCAGTACTTC.

This clonotype was recorded only once. The J gene is TRBJ2-1, the V gene TRBV29-1; 9 bases match TRBD1. V shed 7 bases and J 8 bases; nucleotides not matched to a gene: 15. CDR1 is SQVTM and CDR2 is ANQGSEA in the germline V gene. The CDR3 is 15 amino acids. The CDR3 is CSAPGVTGGTDEQFF. Written as DNA, the CDR3 is TGCAGCGCCCCAGGGGTGACAGGGGGTACTGATGAGCAGTTCTTC.

As for this clonotype: A read error may be the cause here, since a much bigger clone is one base away. J is TRBJ2-5 and V is TRBV4-1, with 12 bases matching TRBD1. Losses at the gene ends were 4 bases for V and 4 bases for J; bases not matched to a gene: 7. This CDR3 contains 16 residues. The V gene's germline CDR1 is MGHRA and CDR2 YSYEKL. Written as DNA, the CDR3 is TGCGCCAGCAGCCTACCCGGGACAGGGGGCCTAGAGACCCAGTACTTC. Translating gives CASSLPGTGGLETQYF.

This clonotype was counted at least ten times. The V gene is TRBV20-1, the J gene TRBJ2-3; a weak D match, TRBD1 (5 bases). CDR3 length: 13 residues. Germline lookup yields CDR1 DFQATT and CDR2 SNEGSKA (reference sequence). The ends were cut back, 4 bases at V and 0 bases at J, with 8 bases in the middle. Here the CDR3 DNA reads TGCAGTGCTATCCAGGGTAGCACAGATACGCAGTATTTT. It specifies CSAIQGSTDTQYF.

This clonotype was detected ten times or more. The chain couples TRBV5-1 to TRBJ2-2, with 7 bases lining up with TRBD2. Germline trimming cut 2 bases from V and 2 bases from J; bases unmatched to any gene: 3. The length of the CDR3 is 15 residues. Germline V gene data show CDR1 as SGHRS and CDR2 as YFSETQ. CDR3 sequence (DNA): TGCGCCAGCAGCTTAGCGGGACTCAACACCGGGGAGCTGTTTTTT. This sequence encodes CASSLAGLNTGELFF.

A remark on this clonotype: Given a far larger clone just one base away, this is likely a sequencing read error. The chain recombines TRBV6-2 or TRBV6-3 with TRBJ2-7; D gene ambiguous. The CDR3 runs 10 residues. Germline V gene lookup returns CDR1 MNHEY and CDR2 SVGEGT. V lost 5 bases to trimming and J lost 12 bases, with 11 bases between them. The CDR3 sequence is CASSAAEVYF. Here the CDR3 DNA reads TGTGCCAGCAGTGCGGCCGAGGTGTACTTC.

This clonotype was picked up many times. The chain combines TRBV27 with TRBJ2-5, with a weak D call TRBD2 (5 bases). CDR1 and CDR2 (germline): MNHEY, SMNVEV (reference sequence). Trimming took 2 bases from V and 4 from J, leaving 11 bases between them. There are 14 residues in the CDR3. CDR3 amino acids: CASSLPGVTETQYF. For the CDR3, the DNA is TGTGCCAGCAGTTTACCCGGGGTTACAGAGACCCAGTACTTC.

This clonotype showed up many times. V is TRBV24-1 and J is TRBJ2-3; 9 positions match TRBD2. The trim removed 5 bases at V and 6 bases at J, leaving 5 bases unmatched. The germline V gene has CDR1 KGHDR and CDR2 SFDVKD. This CDR3 region has 14 residues. Written as DNA, the CDR3 is TGTGCCACCAGTGCAGTAGCGGGAGAGGATACGCAGTATTTT. Translation gives CATSAVAGEDTQYF.

Ten or more counts support this clonotype. The chain joins TRBV11-3 to TRBJ2-3; 7 nucleotides line up with TRBD1. Germline V gives CDR1 SGHNT, CDR2 YENEEA. V was pared by 1 base and J by 0 bases, with 1 base of the junction left unmatched. This CDR3 comprises 15 residues. As DNA, the CDR3 is TGTGCCAGCAGCTTAGGACAGGGTAGCACAGATACGCAGTATTTT. It translates to CASSLGQGSTDTQYF.

The genes are TRBV7-3 and TRBJ2-2, with unresolved D. The CDR3 sequence is 16 residues long. V was cut by 7 bases and J by 5 bases, with 20 bases left in between. Germline assignment: CDR1 SGHTA and CDR2 FQGTGA. The CDR3 loop is CASILRGNPRTGELFF. The CDR3, as DNA: TGTGCCAGCATCTTGAGAGGTAACCCTCGGACCGGGGAGCTGTTTTTT.

This chain uses TRBV2 with TRBJ2-1, with D uncertain. The V and J ends lost 6 bases and 8 bases respectively, with 17 bases between them. Germline lookup yields CDR1 SNHLY and CDR2 FYNNEI. CDR3 size: 14 residues. CDR3 sequence reads: CASSAQGEWDEQFF. DNA of the CDR3: TGTGCCAGCAGCGCCCAAGGAGAGTGGGATGAGCAGTTCTTC.

The CDR3, as DNA: TGTGCCAGTAGCGGACAGGGGGAAGGAAACACCATATATTTT. It is translated as CASSGQGEGNTIYF. The chain has TRBV19 and TRBJ1-3; TRBD1 aligns across 10 bases. J was trimmed by 4 bases and V by 6 bases; bases with no gene match: 3. The CDR3 sequence is 14 residues long. In germline, CDR1 is LNHDA, CDR2 SQIVND (reference sequence).

There are many counts of this clonotype. The chain joins TRBV5-1 to TRBJ2-7, with a possible D match to TRBD2 (5 bases). Germline V CDR1 and CDR2: SGHRS, YFSETQ. The CDR3 extends over 15 amino acids. V was cut by 4 bases and J by 6 bases, with 20 bases left in between. The CDR3 DNA reads as TGCGCCAGCAGCCGGTCAACGGGATCCGCTGCCGAGCAGTACTTC. It yields the protein CASSRSTGSAAEQYF.

The rearrangement links TRBV27 to TRBJ2-2, with 11 bases that match TRBD2. This CDR3 contains 14 residues. The germline gives CDR1 MNHEY, CDR2 SMNVEV (reference sequence). Germline trimming cut 5 bases from V and 4 bases from J; bases unmatched to any gene: 0. For the CDR3, the DNA is TGTGCCAGCAGTACTAGCGGGAGCACCGGGGAGCTGTTTTTT. It specifies CASSTSGSTGELFF.

This sequence joins TRBV20-1 and TRBJ2-7; D is ambiguous. The CDR3 runs to 15 residues. The V and J ends lost 0 bases and 5 bases respectively, with 17 bases between them. Germline loops: CDR1 DFQATT, CDR2 SNEGSKA (reference sequence). The CDR3 DNA is TGCAGTGCTAGAGATGAAGGGTCCTTTCTCAACGAGCAGTACTTC. As protein: CSARDEGSFLNEQYF.

At least ten counts were recorded for this clonotype. The rearrangement uses TRBV2 and TRBJ2-1; possibly TRBD1 or TRBD2 for D (5 bases each). The CDR3 sequence is 15 residues long. Trimming shortened V by 6 bases and J by 2 bases, and 14 bases separated the two germline ends. Germline CDR1 is SNHLY and CDR2 is FYNNEI. In DNA, the CDR3 is TGTGCCAGCAGGAAGAGGGGTGCCACCTACAATGAGCAGTTCTTC. Protein product: CASRKRGATYNEQFF.

The table lists this clonotype with many counts. V usage is TRBV18 and J usage is TRBJ1-1; perhaps TRBD1 as D (5 bases). CDR3 length: 11 amino acids. CDR1 is KGHSH, CDR2 LQKENI, per germline. V shed 2 bases and J shed 7 bases, with 5 bases lying between them. CDR3 sequence: CASSPTGEAFF. In DNA, the CDR3 is TGTGCCAGCTCACCAACAGGTGAAGCTTTCTTT.

As for this clonotype: This could be a read error, since a much larger clone is one nucleotide away. The CDR3 end shows no conserved phenylalanine or tryptophan, and so a read error is likely. This rearrangement joins TRBV6-1 to TRBJ2-5; D may match TRBD1 or TRBD2 (6 bases each). Trimming removed 4 bases at V and 4 bases at J, with 25 bases between. The length of the CDR3 is 18 residues. Germline V CDR1 and CDR2: MNHNS, SASEGT. CDR3 DNA: TGTGCCAGCAGTGCTTGGGGTAGGCGTGGGGGGCGAGTAGAGACCCAGTACTTA. Protein: CASSAWGRRGGRVETQYL.